This passage covers 22 T cell receptor beta chains from one sample sequenced in a study of blood T cell repertoires in COVID-19. The assay was immunoSEQ multiplex PCR, and TCRdb's table has in-frame clones only and misses some. The repertoire holds some 450,000 clones, roughly 88% seen once, with roughly an eighth in the top ten. Sequenced material: peripheral blood. These receptors were obtained from a woman aged 50 to 65 with COVID-19, enrolled during active disease.

The chain combines TRBV9 with TRBJ1-3; unclear D gene. The V end lost 4 bases, the J end lost 4 bases, and 12 bases lay between the germline ends. Per the germline V gene, CDR1 is SGDLS and CDR2 is YYNGEE. The CDR3 is 14 amino acids. The CDR3 loop reads CASSLAGVGNTIYF. The DNA for the CDR3 is TGTGCCAGCAGCTTGGCTGGAGTAGGAAACACCATATATTTT.

This rearrangement joins TRBV19 to TRBJ1-2, with 7 bases aligning to TRBD1. Germline V gives CDR1 LNHDA, CDR2 SQIVND (reference sequence). There are 14 residues in the CDR3. With V trimmed by 6 bases and J by 4 bases, 8 bases remained unmatched. CDR3 residues: CASSRDSSRYGYTF. The DNA of the CDR3 is TGTGCCAGTAGCAGGGACAGTTCCCGCTATGGCTACACCTTC.

This chain links TRBV7-2 with TRBJ2-1; 14 bases fit TRBD2. CDR1 is SGHTA, CDR2 FQGNSA, per germline. Germline trimming cut 5 bases from V and 7 bases from J; bases unmatched to any gene: 7. This CDR3 is 16 amino acids long. The CDR3: CASSPRLAGGSNEQFF. CDR3 bases: TGTGCCAGCAGCCCGAGACTAGCGGGGGGGAGTAATGAGCAGTTCTTC.

To note about this clone: In the same sample, other DNA sequences code for this CDR3. The chain combines TRBV2 with TRBJ1-2; a possible D gene is TRBD1 (5 bases). This CDR3 is built from 12 residues. Per the germline V gene, CDR1 is SNHLY and CDR2 is FYNNEI. V lost 6 bases and J lost 2, with 7 bases in between. Here the CDR3 DNA reads TGTGCCAGCAGGGGGCAAAACTATGGCTACACCTTC. Translating it yields CASRGQNYGYTF.

The rearrangement joins TRBV27 to TRBJ2-1, with 8 nucleotides matching TRBD2. Germline V gene data show CDR1 as MNHEY and CDR2 as SMNVEV (reference sequence). The CDR3 loop spans 14 amino acids. V shed 4 bases and J 8 bases; nucleotides not matched to a gene: 7. CDR3 DNA: TGTGCCAGCAGTTCAGGACTAGCAGGCCATGAGCAGTTCTTC. Translation: CASSSGLAGHEQFF.

V and J are TRBV5-1 and TRBJ1-1; D is uncertain. V gave up 6 bases and J gave up 4 bases, with 19 bases separating them. Germline CDR1 and CDR2: SGHRS and YFSETQ. This CDR3 contains 15 residues. The CDR3 DNA reads as TGCGCCAGCAATTTATTGGGCTCCTCCGTCACTGAAGCTTTCTTT. As protein: CASNLLGSSVTEAFF. The whole variable domain, filled in from reference TRBV5-1 and TRBJ1-1, reads KAGVTQTPRYLIKTRGQQVTLSCSPISGHRSVSWYQQTPGQGLQFLFEYFSETQRNKGNFPGRFSGRQFSNSRSEMNVSTLELGDSALYLCASNLLGSSVTEAFFGQGTRLTVV.

The V call is TRBV19, the J call TRBJ1-5, with a possible D match to TRBD1 (6 bases). This CDR3 has 17 residues. CDR1 is LNHDA and CDR2 is SQIVND in the germline V gene (reference sequence). The germline V and J ends were trimmed by 5 bases and 9 bases, with 26 bases remaining between them. CDR3 in DNA: TGTGCCAGTAGTCAACCGCCAGGGGCGTCTACCGTACGGCCCCAGCATTTT. Its translation is CASSQPPGASTVRPQHF.

The rearrangement uses TRBV28 and TRBJ1-2, with 7 positions matching TRBD1. The CDR3 has 15 residues. The germline gives CDR1 MDHEN, CDR2 SYDVKM. V trimming: 6 bases; J trimming: 2 bases; junction bases outside the gene matches: 9. In nucleotides, the CDR3 is TGTGCCAGCAGCCGGGGAAGGACAGGCAACTATGGCTACACCTTC. Residues: CASSRGRTGNYGYTF.

V gene TRBV6-5 combines with J gene TRBJ1-2; 7 bases map to TRBD1. Trimming took 5 bases from V and 5 from J; bases not matched to a gene: 8. This CDR3 has 14 residues. Germline loops: CDR1 MNHEY, CDR2 SVGAGI. DNA of the CDR3: TGTGCCAGCAGTCATAGGGGGCTCCGGTATGGCTACACCTTC. This encodes CASSHRGLRYGYTF.

V is TRBV24-1 and J is TRBJ1-5; D may be TRBD1 (5 bases). Germline CDR1 KGHDR, CDR2 SFDVKD. The CDR3 is made up of 15 amino acids. V lost 4 bases and J lost 1, with 10 bases in between. CDR3 residues: CATSEGGLSNQPQHF. For the CDR3, the DNA is TGTGCCACCAGTGAGGGGGGTTTAAGCAATCAGCCCCAGCATTTT.

V is TRBV19 and J is TRBJ2-1; the D gene is possibly TRBD2 (6 bases). This CDR3 contains 15 residues. V lost 3 bases and J lost 8, with 17 bases in between. Germline V lookup: CDR1 LNHDA, CDR2 SQIVND (reference sequence). CDR3 amino acids: CASSIRTNGPDEQFF. In DNA, the CDR3 is TGTGCCAGTAGTATCAGGACTAATGGTCCCGATGAGCAGTTCTTC.

The V gene is TRBV6-5, the J gene TRBJ1-2; 7 bases fit TRBD1. The CDR3 totals 14 residues. Germline CDR1 reads MNHEY; CDR2 reads SVGAGI. V dropped 6 bases and J dropped 4; count of bases not matched to a gene: 8. The CDR3 DNA follows: TGTGCCAGCAGCGACAGGGTCGCGAGCTATGGCTACACCTTC. Encoded protein: CASSDRVASYGYTF.

The chain uses TRBV6-1 and TRBJ1-6; TRBD1 is a possible D gene (5 bases). This CDR3 region has 18 residues. Germline V lookup: CDR1 MNHNS, CDR2 SASEGT. The ends were cut back, 0 bases at V and 11 bases at J, with 23 bases in the middle. The CDR3 loop reads CASSEAQFLSTAWAPLHF. DNA for the CDR3: TGTGCCAGCAGTGAAGCGCAATTTCTGTCGACAGCCTGGGCACCCCTCCACTTT.

This chain connects TRBV7-8 to TRBJ2-7, with D uncertain. V dropped 0 bases and J dropped 2 bases, with 11 bases sitting between them. Per the germline V gene, CDR1 is SGHVS and CDR2 is FQNEAQ. The CDR3 has 15 residues. In DNA, the CDR3 is TGTGCCAGCAGCTTAGCTGGCAGGCAAACCTACGAGCAGTACTTC. Translating gives CASSLAGRQTYEQYF.

This chain uses TRBV6-5 with TRBJ2-1, with TRBD1 matching over 9 bases. This CDR3 region has 15 residues. Germline V lookup: CDR1 MNHEY, CDR2 SVGAGI. The V and J ends lost 4 bases and 6 bases, in that order; junction bases with no gene match: 7. This chain's CDR3 is CASSSGTGRVNEQFF. The CDR3 bases are TGTGCCAGCAGTTCCGGGACAGGGAGAGTCAATGAGCAGTTCTTC.

The chain employs TRBV7-2 and TRBJ2-7, with D perhaps TRBD1 (6 bases). Trimming shortened V by 6 bases and J by 6 bases, and 21 bases separated the two germline ends. The CDR3 runs to 15 residues. CDR1 is SGHTA and CDR2 is FQGNSA in the germline V gene. The CDR3 spells CASSPSGKGETEQYF. The CDR3 DNA is TGTGCCAGCAGTCCCTCGGGTAAGGGGGAAACCGAGCAGTACTTC.

The chain joins TRBV5-1 to TRBJ1-3; TRBD1 aligns across 7 bases. The CDR3 consists of 15 residues. After removal of 3 bases from V and 0 bases from J, the junction contained 3 bases not matched to a gene. CDR1 and CDR2 (germline): SGHRS, YFSETQ. CDR3 nucleotides: TGCGCCAGCAGCTCCAGGACAGGCTCTGGAAACACCATATATTTT. This gives the protein CASSSRTGSGNTIYF.

The chain uses TRBV5-1 and TRBJ2-5, with TRBD2 identical over 7 bases. With V trimmed by 4 bases and J by 6 bases, 12 bases remained unmatched. The germline V gene encodes CDR1 SGHRS and CDR2 YFSETQ. The CDR3 runs to 15 residues. The CDR3 DNA reads TGCGCCAGCAGCCTTACCCTGGCGGGGGTAAAGACCCAGTACTTC. Translated: CASSLTLAGVKTQYF. Combining the CDR3 with reference TRBV5-1 and TRBJ2-5 gives the whole variable domain KAGVTQTPRYLIKTRGQQVTLSCSPISGHRSVSWYQQTPGQGLQFLFEYFSETQRNKGNFPGRFSGRQFSNSRSEMNVSTLELGDSALYLCASSLTLAGVKTQYFGPGTRLLVL.

The CDR3 here is CASSPTYNEQFF. The CDR3 nucleotides are TGTGCCAGCAGTCCAACCTACAATGAGCAGTTCTTC. V and J are TRBV12-3 or TRBV12-4 and TRBJ2-1; D call uncertain. Trimming pared 5 bases from V and 2 bases from J, leaving 4 bases between. The CDR3 has 12 residues.

This chain uses TRBV10-1 with TRBJ2-7; D is possibly TRBD2 (7 bases). Germline CDR1 is WNHNN and CDR2 is SYGVQD (reference sequence). The V and J ends lost 3 bases and 1 base respectively, with 10 bases between them. The CDR3 covers 14 residues. DNA of the CDR3: TGCGCCAGCAGTGAAGGGGGGGGTTCCTACGAGCAGTACTTC. Its translation: CASSEGGGSYEQYF.

The chain joins TRBV6-2 or TRBV6-3 to TRBJ1-1; D ambiguous. There are 15 residues in the CDR3. Between the trimmed V and J ends, which lost 3 bases and 8 bases, there was a span of 19 bases. From germline, CDR1 is MNHEY and CDR2 SVGEGT. The CDR3 bases are TGTGCCAGCAGTTATGTTGAGGCAGGAGGATCGGAAGCTTTCTTT. Translating gives CASSYVEAGGSEAFF.

CDR3 sequence reads: CASSVDRSAYNSPLHF. As DNA, the CDR3 is TGTGCCAGCAGCGTAGATCGGTCCGCCTATAATTCACCCCTCCACTTT. The chain uses TRBV9 and TRBJ1-6; D is uncertain. The germline gives CDR1 SGDLS, CDR2 YYNGEE. With 0 bases removed from V and 2 bases from J, the gap between germline ends came to 9 bases. This CDR3 contains 16 residues.